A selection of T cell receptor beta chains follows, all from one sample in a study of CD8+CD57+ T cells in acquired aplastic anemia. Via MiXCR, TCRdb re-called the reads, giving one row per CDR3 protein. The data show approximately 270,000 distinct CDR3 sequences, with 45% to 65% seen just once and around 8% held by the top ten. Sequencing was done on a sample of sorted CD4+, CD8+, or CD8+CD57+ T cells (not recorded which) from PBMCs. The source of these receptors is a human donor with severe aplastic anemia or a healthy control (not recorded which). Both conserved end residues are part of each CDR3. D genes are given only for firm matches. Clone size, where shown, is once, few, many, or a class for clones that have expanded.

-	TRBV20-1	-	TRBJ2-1	TGCAGTGCTAGAGATAGCAGTGAGCAGTTCTTC	CSARDSSEQFF
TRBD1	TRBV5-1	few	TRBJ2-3	TGCGCCAGCAGCTGGACAGGGGGCGCATCAGATACGCAGTATTTT	CASSWTGGASDTQYF
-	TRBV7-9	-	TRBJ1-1	TGTGCCAGCAGCCCGCGAGAGAACACTGAAGCTTTCTTT	CASSPRENTEAFF
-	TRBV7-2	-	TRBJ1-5	TGTGCCAGCACCATCCTGGGGGGTGATCAGCCCCAGCATTTT	CASTILGGDQPQHF
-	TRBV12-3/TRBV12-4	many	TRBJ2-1	TGTGCCAGCAGTTCTCGATCCACATCAAAGGACGCGCAGTTCTTC	CASSSRSTSKDAQFF
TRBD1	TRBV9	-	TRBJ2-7	TGTGCCAGTAGTAATGGACAGGGGGGCTACGAGCAGTACTTC	CASSNGQGGYEQYF
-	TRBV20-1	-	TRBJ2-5	TGCAGCGGGACACTCCAAGAGACCCAGTACTTC	CSGTLQETQYF
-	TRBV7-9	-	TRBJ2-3	TGTGCCAGCAGCCAAAACACTTGGTGGCAGTCTAAAGAGGATACGCAGTATTTT	CASSQNTWWQSKEDTQYF
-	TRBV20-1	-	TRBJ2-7	TGCAGTGCTAGAGGGATACAAAATATCTGCGAGCAGTACTTC	CSARGIQNICEQYF
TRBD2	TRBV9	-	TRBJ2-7	TGTGCCAGCAGCGTACACCGGACTAGCGGGTCCTACGAGCAGTACTTC	CASSVHRTSGSYEQYF
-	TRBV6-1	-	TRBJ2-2	TGTGCCAGCAGTGAGACCCATGGGCGCAACACCGGGGAGCTGTTTTTT	CASSETHGRNTGELFF
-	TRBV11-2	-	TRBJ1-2	TGTGCCAGCAGCTTAAGGCACTATGGCTACACCTTC	CASSLRHYGYTF
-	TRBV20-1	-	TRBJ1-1	TGCAGTGCTAGTGGCACAGTGAACACTGAAGCTTTCTTT	CSASGTVNTEAFF
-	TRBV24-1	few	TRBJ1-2	TGTGCCACCAGGCAGGACGAGCAATCAGCCTATGGCTACACCTTC	CATRQDEQSAYGYTF
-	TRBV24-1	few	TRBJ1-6	TGTGCCACCAGTAAGGACAGCACCTCACCCCTCCACTTT	CATSKDSTSPLHF
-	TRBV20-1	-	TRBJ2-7	TGCAGTGCTAGAGCGGGCGCCTGGGGTTACGAGCAGTACTTC	CSARAGAWGYEQYF
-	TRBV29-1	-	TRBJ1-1	TGCAGCGTTGCCTTAAGAGGTGGGACTGAAGCTTTCTTT	CSVALRGGTEAFF
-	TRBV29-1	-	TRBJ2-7	TGCAGCGTTGTATTCTGGGACTCCTACGAGCAGTACTTC	CSVVFWDSYEQYF
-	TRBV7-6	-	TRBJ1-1	TGTGCCAGCAGCTCCTCCGGAGGGGCGGGTACTGAAGCTTTCTTT	CASSSSGGAGTEAFF
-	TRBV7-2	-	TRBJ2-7	TGTGCAAGCATCTTAGACAGGAATTCCTACGAGCAGTACTTC	CASILDRNSYEQYF
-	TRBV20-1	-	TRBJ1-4	TGCAGTGCTATCAGGGGATGGGGGGAAAAACTGTTTTTT	CSAIRGWGEKLFF
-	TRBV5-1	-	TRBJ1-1	TGCGCCAGCTCCGACCTATCGACCCGTGAAGCTTTCTTT	CASSDLSTREAFF
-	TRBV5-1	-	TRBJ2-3	TGCGCCAGCAGCTTTCGGGCAGGGGGGAGCACAGATACGCAGTATTTT	CASSFRAGGSTDTQYF
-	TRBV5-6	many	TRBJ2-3	TGTGCCAGCAGCTTTAGGGAGGGCACAGATACGCAGTATTTT	CASSFREGTDTQYF
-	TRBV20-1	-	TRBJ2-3	TGCAGTGCTAAAGCTAGTGCGCAGTATTTT	CSAKASAQYF
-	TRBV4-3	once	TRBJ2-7	TGCGCCAGCATCCGACAGGTACCCTACGAGCAGTACTTC	CASIRQVPYEQYF
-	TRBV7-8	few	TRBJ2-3	TGTGCCAGCAGCTTTCCCACAGATACGCAGTATTTT	CASSFPTDTQYF
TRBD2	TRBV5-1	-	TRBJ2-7	TGCGCCAGCAGCTTGGTTCCGGGAGGAATCGCCTACGAGCAGTACTTC	CASSLVPGGIAYEQYF
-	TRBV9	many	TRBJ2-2	TGTGCCAGCAGCATACTTGGCACCGGGGAGCTGTTTTTT	CASSILGTGELFF